These 25 T cell receptor beta chains originate from one sample sequenced in a study of T cell clones after liver transplantation. Some clones are missing from TCRdb's copy, which holds only in-frame ones; the method was immunoSEQ multiplex PCR. The repertoire holds about 72,000 clones, with 90% as singletons. This material consisted of CD4+ T cells from blood, taken before liver transplant. Receptors were obtained from a human donor who received a liver transplant.

The gene calls are TRBV7-6 and TRBJ2-7, with no clear D. The CDR3 covers 14 residues. Trimming pared 0 bases from V and 2 bases from J, leaving 8 bases between. Germline V gives CDR1 SGHVS, CDR2 FNYEAQ. DNA of the CDR3: TGTGCCAGCAGCTTAGCGGGAAACCCCTACGAGCAGTACTTC. Its translation is CASSLAGNPYEQYF.

The CDR3 spells CASSLAASTDTQYF. The DNA for the CDR3 is TGTGCCAGCAGCCTAGCGGCTAGCACAGATACGCAGTATTTT. The gene calls are TRBV7-3 and TRBJ2-3, with TRBD2 matching 7 bases. The CDR3 loop spans 14 amino acids. With 5 bases clipped from V and 0 bases from J, the junction kept 2 bases outside the gene matches. From germline, CDR1 is SGHTA and CDR2 FQGTGA.

This clone occurred a few times. This sequence joins TRBV4-3 and TRBJ2-7; D perhaps matches TRBD1 (6 bases). The CDR3 is 15 residues long. The germline V and J ends were trimmed by 1 base and 1 base, with 11 bases remaining between them. Germline assignment: CDR1 LGHNA and CDR2 YSLEER. The CDR3 here is CASSQGPGESYEQYF. The CDR3 DNA reads as TGCGCCAGCAGCCAAGGGCCAGGGGAATCCTACGAGCAGTACTTC.

The CDR3 DNA is TGTGCCAGCAGTAAGGGGCGTCTAGCGGATGAGCAGTTCTTC. This encodes CASSKGRLADEQFF. The V and J genes are TRBV6-6 and TRBJ2-1; 7 bases are shared with TRBD2. CDR3 size: 14 residues. From germline, CDR1 is MNHNY and CDR2 SVGAGI (reference sequence). Trimming at V came to 5 bases and at J to 8 bases, leaving 9 bases not matched to a gene.

This chain joins TRBV18 and TRBJ2-7; a weak D match, TRBD1 (6 bases). CDR3 length equals 12 residues. Trimming left V 6 bases short and J 7 bases short, with 13 bases between. Germline V gene data show CDR1 as KGHSH and CDR2 as LQKENI. The CDR3 here is CASSSTGEEQYF. Written as DNA, the CDR3 is TGTGCCAGCTCGTCGACAGGAGAAGAGCAGTACTTC.

J is TRBJ1-4 and V is TRBV19, with 8 bases that match TRBD1. The CDR3 covers 17 residues. V was clipped by 4 bases and J by 0 bases; unmatched bases: 7. Germline CDR1 LNHDA, CDR2 SQIVND (reference sequence). This CDR3 reads CASSNDRGDATNEKLFF. The CDR3 DNA reads TGTGCCAGTAGTAACGACAGGGGTGACGCAACTAATGAAAAACTGTTTTTT. Based on the CDR3 plus reference TRBV19 and TRBJ1-4, the full variable domain is DGGITQSPKYLFRKEGQNVTLSCEQNLNHDAMYWYRQDPGQGLRLIYYSQIVNDFQKGDIAEGYSVSREKKESFPLTVTSAQKNPTAFYLCASSNDRGDATNEKLFFGSGTQLSVL.

V gene TRBV9 combines with J gene TRBJ2-7; 10 bases match TRBD2. The CDR3 is made up of 15 amino acids. J was trimmed by 5 bases and V by 4 bases; bases with no gene match: 9. Germline CDR1 and CDR2: SGDLS and YYNGEE. CDR3 coding DNA: TGTGCCAGCAGCTTGAGCGGGAGGGTGGGAGACGAGCAGTACTTC. As protein: CASSLSGRVGDEQYF. The variable domain in full, completed from reference TRBV9 and TRBJ2-7, reads DSGVTQTPKHLITATGQRVTLRCSPRSGDLSVYWYQQSLDQGLQFLIQYYNGEERAKGNILERFSAQQFPDLHSELNLSSLELGDSALYFCASSLSGRVGDEQYFGPGTRLTVT.

V is TRBV5-1 and J is TRBJ2-7; D ambiguous. CDR3 length: 14 amino acids. V lost 2 bases and J 6 bases, leaving 15 bases between the germline ends. Per germline, CDR1 SGHRS and CDR2 YFSETQ. The CDR3 protein is CASSLEQTSREQYF. The CDR3 nucleotides are TGCGCCAGCAGCTTAGAGCAGACCTCGCGCGAGCAGTACTTC.

The chain combines TRBV6-5 with TRBJ2-3; weak D call: TRBD1 (6 bases). The CDR3 is made up of 13 amino acids. The V end lost 7 bases, the J end lost 3 bases, and 11 bases lay between the germline ends. In germline, CDR1 is MNHEY, CDR2 SVGAGI. The CDR3 is CASKTGPTDTQYF. CDR3 sequence (DNA): TGTGCCAGCAAAACAGGGCCGACAGATACGCAGTATTTT.

V gene TRBV5-4 combines with J gene TRBJ1-2; 8 bases match TRBD1. The V and J ends lost 3 bases and 6 bases, in that order; junction bases with no gene match: 4. Germline CDR1 SGHNT, CDR2 YYREEE (reference sequence). The CDR3 extends over 13 amino acids. The DNA of the CDR3 is TGTGCCAGCAGCTCACAGGGGGTAGATGGCTACACCTTC. Amino acids: CASSSQGVDGYTF.

The V and J genes are TRBV6-5 and TRBJ1-1; 8 nucleotides agree with TRBD1. The trim removed 6 bases at V and 0 bases at J, leaving 3 bases unmatched. The V gene's germline CDR1 is MNHEY and CDR2 SVGAGI. This CDR3 spans 14 amino acids. CDR3 sequence: CASRRGQVNTEAFF. In DNA form, the CDR3 reads TGTGCCAGCAGACGGGGACAGGTGAACACTGAAGCTTTCTTT.

This chain joins TRBV14 and TRBJ2-6; no clear D. Germline V gene data show CDR1 as SGHDN and CDR2 as FVKESK. V lost 2 bases, J lost 3 bases, and 8 bases lay in between. The CDR3 has 15 amino acids. The CDR3 nucleotides are TGTGCCAGCAGCCAACCCCAGATTGGGGCCAACGTCCTGACTTTC. Translated: CASSQPQIGANVLTF.

This sequence joins TRBV5-1 and TRBJ1-4, with TRBD1 matching over 7 bases. Losses at the gene ends were 5 bases for V and 4 bases for J; bases not matched to a gene: 8. This CDR3 has 15 residues. In germline, CDR1 is SGHRS, CDR2 YFSETQ. The DNA for the CDR3 is TGCGCCAGCAGAACCCAGACAGGGCGTAATGAAAAACTGTTTTTT. Amino acids: CASRTQTGRNEKLFF. Full variable domain (rest looked up from reference TRBV5-1 and TRBJ1-4): KAGVTQTPRYLIKTRGQQVTLSCSPISGHRSVSWYQQTPGQGLQFLFEYFSETQRNKGNFPGRFSGRQFSNSRSEMNVSTLELGDSALYLCASRTQTGRNEKLFFGSGTQLSVL.

V and J are TRBV28 and TRBJ2-5; TRBD2 matches at 8 bases. Trimming removed 10 bases from V and 3 bases from J; junction bases left unmatched: 4. The CDR3 consists of 12 residues. Looked up from germline, CDR1 is MDHEN and CDR2 is SYDVKM. As DNA, the CDR3 is TGTGCCACGGGAGGGATCGAAGAGACCCAGTACTTC. Its translation is CATGGIEETQYF.

V usage is TRBV5-1 and J usage is TRBJ2-7, with D perhaps assigned TRBD1 or TRBD2 (5 bases each). Trimming stripped 4 bases from V and 2 bases from J, with 22 bases between. Germline assignment: CDR1 SGHRS and CDR2 YFSETQ. The CDR3 consists of 17 residues. CDR3 nucleotides: TGCGCCAGCAGCAAGCCACCGGCCGGGACCACACCCTACGAGCAGTACTTC. It codes for CASSKPPAGTTPYEQYF. Together with reference TRBV5-1 and TRBJ2-7, the CDR3 gives the full variable domain: KAGVTQTPRYLIKTRGQQVTLSCSPISGHRSVSWYQQTPGQGLQFLFEYFSETQRNKGNFPGRFSGRQFSNSRSEMNVSTLELGDSALYLCASSKPPAGTTPYEQYFGPGTRLTVT.

This chain uses TRBV7-2 with TRBJ2-2; D perhaps matches TRBD2 (6 bases). V lost 2 bases and J lost 7, with 17 bases in between. The CDR3 is 16 amino acids. The V gene's germline CDR1 is SGHTA and CDR2 FQGNSA. The CDR3 protein is CASSLSHSSAGGELFF. The CDR3 DNA reads as TGTGCCAGCAGCTTATCGCACTCTAGCGCGGGCGGGGAGCTGTTTTTT.

V gene TRBV9 combines with J gene TRBJ2-5; TRBD2 matches 9 bases. The germline gives CDR1 SGDLS, CDR2 YYNGEE. The ends lost 4 bases at V and 5 bases at J; junction bases unmatched: 6. The CDR3 is made up of 14 amino acids. The CDR3 protein is CASSSGLAQETQYF. Here the CDR3 DNA reads TGTGCCAGCAGCTCGGGACTAGCACAGGAGACCCAGTACTTC.

This sequence joins TRBV5-1 and TRBJ2-7, with TRBD2 matching 9 bases. This CDR3 spans 15 amino acids. From germline, CDR1 is SGHRS and CDR2 YFSETQ. The ends lost 9 bases at V and 5 bases at J; junction bases unmatched: 15. This CDR3 reads CATRLGREGGHEQYF. CDR3 nucleotides: TGCGCCACCCGACTGGGGCGGGAGGGCGGCCACGAGCAGTACTTC.

This rearrangement joins TRBV27 to TRBJ2-7, with TRBD1 matching over 9 bases. Germline V gene sequence: CDR1 MNHEY, CDR2 SMNVEV (reference sequence). This CDR3 spans 15 amino acids. J was trimmed by 1 base and V by 6 bases; bases with no gene match: 7. CDR3 sequence reads: CASSTDRGVSYEQYF. CDR3 in DNA: TGTGCCAGCAGCACCGACAGGGGGGTATCCTACGAGCAGTACTTC.

This chain links TRBV2 with TRBJ2-7, with D possibly matching TRBD2 (5 bases). The CDR3 consists of 13 residues. CDR1 and CDR2 (germline): SNHLY, FYNNEI. With 9 bases removed from V and 2 bases from J, the gap between germline ends came to 14 bases. The CDR3 protein is CASRGVQPYEQYF. In DNA, the CDR3 is TGTGCCAGTCGGGGTGTCCAACCCTACGAGCAGTACTTC.

The rearrangement joins TRBV7-8 to TRBJ1-4; 10 bases agree with TRBD1. The germline V gene encodes CDR1 SGHVS and CDR2 FQNEAQ. The CDR3 covers 16 residues. The ends lost 4 bases at V and 7 bases at J; junction bases unmatched: 9. CDR3 coding DNA: TGTGCCAGCAGCTCCATGACCGGGACAGGGGCTGAAAAACTGTTTTTT. It translates to CASSSMTGTGAEKLFF. The full variable domain, rest sourced from reference TRBV7-8 and TRBJ1-4, is GAGVSQSPRYKVAKRGQDVALRCDPISGHVSLFWYQQALGQGPEFLTYFQNEAQLDKSGLPSDRFFAERPEGSVSTLKIQRTQQEDSAVYLCASSSMTGTGAEKLFFGSGTQLSVL.

CDR3 loop: CASRLRTGRDEKLFF. The CDR3 region has the DNA TGTGCCAGTAGACTCAGGACAGGGCGGGATGAAAAACTGTTTTTT. The chain recombines TRBV19 with TRBJ1-4, with TRBD1 matching over 8 bases. The CDR3 spans 15 residues. V gave up 6 bases and J gave up 6 bases; unmatched junction bases: 9. In germline, CDR1 is LNHDA, CDR2 SQIVND (reference sequence).

A note on this clone: The junction departs from the called germline gene at one end, perhaps through a read error. The V call is TRBV6-5, the J call TRBJ2-7, with D possibly called TRBD1 or TRBD2 (5 bases each). Germline CDR1 is MNHEY and CDR2 is SVGAGI. The CDR3 loop spans 13 amino acids. CDR3 sequence reads: CASMRGSSNEQYF. CDR3 nucleotide sequence: TGTGCCAGCATGAGGGGCTCCTCCAACGAGCAGTACTTC.

This clone was recorded only once. The genes are TRBV19 and TRBJ1-5; TRBD1 might be the D (6 bases). V was pared by 5 bases and J by 4 bases, with 12 bases between. Germline loops: CDR1 LNHDA, CDR2 SQIVND (reference sequence). The CDR3 has 14 residues. In DNA form, the CDR3 reads TGTGCCAGTAGTCGGACGGGGGCTAATCAGCCCCAGCATTTT. This gives the protein CASSRTGANQPQHF.

This rearrangement joins TRBV6-1 to TRBJ1-1; D is undetermined. Germline CDR1 reads MNHNS; CDR2 reads SASEGT. This CDR3 has 11 amino acids. V lost 6 bases and J 4 bases, leaving 6 bases between the germline ends. The DNA for the CDR3 is TGTGCCAGCAGCGATATCACTGAAGCTTTCTTT. This codes for CASSDITEAFF.